These 21 T cell receptor beta chains were all obtained from the same sample, sequenced in a study of blood T cell repertoires in COVID-19. The data were produced by immunoSEQ multiplex PCR, yet TCRdb's version contains in-frame clones alone and is incomplete. The sample holds under 200,000 clones, roughly nine tenths seen once. Source material: peripheral blood. The receptors were sampled from a woman in her sixties or seventies with acute or convalescent COVID-19.

This chain connects TRBV20-1 to TRBJ2-1; D is ambiguous. The germline V gene has CDR1 DFQATT and CDR2 SNEGSKA (reference sequence). The CDR3 length is 11 residues. Trimming pared 3 bases from V and 6 bases from J, leaving 6 bases between. Here the CDR3 DNA reads TGCAGTGCTAGCTTAGCCAATGAGCAGTTCTTC. It specifies CSASLANEQFF.

This clone has a handful of counts. The chain joins TRBV24-1 to TRBJ1-2; TRBD1 might be the D (5 bases). This CDR3 is 15 amino acids long. Trimming cost V 2 bases and J 8 bases, with 17 bases left between them. Germline CDR1 is KGHDR and CDR2 is SFDVKD. CDR3 region: CATSDSRRAIGGYTF. CDR3 coding DNA: TGTGCCACCAGTGATTCGCGCAGGGCCATTGGGGGCTACACCTTC.

The J gene is TRBJ1-2, the V gene TRBV5-1, with D perhaps matching TRBD1 (5 bases). This CDR3 is 13 amino acids long. Germline CDR1 is SGHRS and CDR2 is YFSETQ. V lost 4 bases and J lost 8, with 15 bases in between. The CDR3 sequence: CASSPTGGAGYTF. For the CDR3, the DNA is TGCGCCAGCAGCCCCACCGGAGGGGCGGGCTACACCTTC.

V and J are TRBV3-1 (or the pseudogene TRBV3-2) and TRBJ2-5, with TRBD2 matching over 10 bases. This CDR3 is 14 amino acids long. Looked up from germline, CDR1 is LGHDT and CDR2 is YNNKEL (reference sequence). The V and J ends lost 6 bases and 5 bases, in that order; junction bases with no gene match: 6. CDR3 sequence: CASRPSGGAETQYF. In DNA form, the CDR3 reads TGTGCCAGCAGACCAAGCGGGGGGGCTGAGACCCAGTACTTC.

The genes are TRBV9 and TRBJ1-1; D gene uncertain. Per germline, CDR1 SGDLS and CDR2 YYNGEE. CDR3 length: 13 amino acids. V was trimmed by 3 bases and J by 3 bases, leaving 9 bases between them. The CDR3 loop reads CASSARVYTEAFF. CDR3 nucleotide sequence: TGTGCCAGCAGCGCGAGAGTGTACACTGAAGCTTTCTTT.

The gene calls are TRBV5-6 and TRBJ1-2; the match to TRBD1 covers 7 bases. Germline V gene data show CDR1 as SGHDT and CDR2 as YYEEEE. The V segment lost 6 bases and the J segment 5 bases; nucleotides outside the gene matches: 13. This CDR3 is 15 amino acids long. CDR3 DNA: TGTGCCAGCATCCTGGGGACAGACCCCCCTTATGGCTACACCTTC. It codes for CASILGTDPPYGYTF. Full variable domain (rest looked up from reference TRBV5-6 and TRBJ1-2): DAGVTQSPTHLIKTRGQQVTLRCSPKSGHDTVSWYQQALGQGPQFIFQYYEEEERQRGNFPDRFSGHQFPNYSSELNVNALLLGDSALYLCASILGTDPPYGYTFGSGTRLTVV.

V gene TRBV7-8 combines with J gene TRBJ2-7; D call uncertain. The germline V gene encodes CDR1 SGHVS and CDR2 FQNEAQ. This CDR3 has 13 amino acids. V gave up 1 base and J gave up 6 bases, with 10 bases separating them. The CDR3 protein is CASSLGTVVEQYF. DNA for the CDR3: TGTGCCAGCAGCTTAGGTACAGTCGTCGAGCAGTACTTC.

This clone was counted a single time. This chain joins TRBV21-1 and TRBJ1-1; the table's D call, TRBD1, has no DNA check behind it. TRBV21-1 is marked as a pseudogene. This CDR3 is built from 13 residues. Here the CDR3 DNA reads TGTGCCAGCAGCGACCGACAGAACACTGAAGCTTTCTTT. Protein sequence: CASSDRQNTEAFF.

The J gene is TRBJ1-1, the V gene TRBV10-3; TRBD1 might be the D (5 bases). Germline values: CDR1 ENHRY, CDR2 SYGVKD. The CDR3 has 13 amino acids. V was cut by 8 bases and J by 5 bases, with 15 bases left in between. CDR3 DNA: TGTGCCATCCTCGGCCAGGGAGGGACTGAAGCTTTCTTT. Translating gives CAILGQGGTEAFF.

The CDR3 coding sequence is TGTGCCAGCAATGCGGGACCCGCCTATAGCAATCAGCCCCAGCATTTT. As protein: CASNAGPAYSNQPQHF. V usage is TRBV27 and J usage is TRBJ1-5; a possible D gene is TRBD1 (5 bases). From germline, CDR1 is MNHEY and CDR2 SMNVEV (reference sequence). V lost 7 bases and J lost 0, with 16 bases in between. The CDR3 is made up of 16 amino acids.

The chain uses TRBV5-5 and TRBJ2-5, with TRBD2 as a possible D gene (5 bases). Trimming pared 1 base from V and 3 bases from J, leaving 13 bases between. Germline CDR1 and CDR2: SGHKS and YYEKEE (reference sequence). The CDR3 length is 15 residues. In DNA form, the CDR3 reads TGTGCCAGCAGCTTGTCCATAGAGCGGAAAGAGACCCAGTACTTC. This sequence encodes CASSLSIERKETQYF.

This clone was counted a few times. The chain uses TRBV7-9 and TRBJ2-5, with TRBD2 identical over 10 bases. The junction had 2 bases not matched to a gene; V was cut back by 1 base and J by 3 bases. The germline gives CDR1 SEHNR, CDR2 FQNEAQ (reference sequence). The CDR3 is 15 amino acids. The CDR3 reads CASSLGLAGEETQYF. Written as DNA, the CDR3 is TGTGCCAGCAGCTTAGGACTAGCGGGCGAAGAGACCCAGTACTTC. Complete variable domain (other parts from reference TRBV7-9 and TRBJ2-5): DTGVSQNPRHKITKRGQNVTFRCDPISEHNRLYWYRQTLGQGPEFLTYFQNEAQLEKSRLLSDRFSAERPKGSFSTLEIQRTEQGDSAMYLCASSLGLAGEETQYFGPGTRLLVL.

This chain joins TRBV24-1 and TRBJ2-3; 8 bases are shared with TRBD1. CDR1 and CDR2 from the germline V gene are KGHDR and SFDVKD. The CDR3 has 17 amino acids. After removal of 3 bases from V and 1 base from J, the junction contained 8 bases not matched to a gene. This chain's CDR3 is CATSDRPGRGRTDTQYF. DNA of the CDR3: TGTGCCACCAGTGATCGGCCTGGCAGGGGGCGCACAGATACGCAGTATTTT.

The CDR3: CAISGNRGLQSPLHF. DNA for the CDR3: TGTGCCATCAGTGGAAACAGGGGATTACAATCACCCCTCCACTTT. The gene calls are TRBV10-3 and TRBJ1-6; 7 nucleotides agree with TRBD1. V was clipped by 4 bases and J by 10 bases; unmatched bases: 10. The CDR3 loop spans 15 amino acids. The germline V gene has CDR1 ENHRY and CDR2 SYGVKD.

V and J are TRBV19 and TRBJ2-1, with 12 positions matching TRBD2. Germline V lookup: CDR1 LNHDA, CDR2 SQIVND (reference sequence). The trim removed 10 bases at V and 8 bases at J, leaving 9 bases unmatched. The CDR3 sequence is 14 residues long. In DNA, the CDR3 is TGTGCCACCCGACTAGCGGGAGCCATCCATGAGCAGTTCTTC. It codes for CATRLAGAIHEQFF. Full variable domain (outside the CDR3, taken from reference TRBV19 and TRBJ2-1): DGGITQSPKYLFRKEGQNVTLSCEQNLNHDAMYWYRQDPGQGLRLIYYSQIVNDFQKGDIAEGYSVSREKKESFPLTVTSAQKNPTAFYLCATRLAGAIHEQFFGPGTRLTVL.

This clone was seen a handful of times. This chain links TRBV5-6 with TRBJ1-2; TRBD1 aligns across 9 bases. Germline CDR1 and CDR2: SGHDT and YYEEEE. The CDR3 covers 16 residues. Trimming cost V 4 bases and J 4 bases; bases outside gene matches: 11. Written as DNA, the CDR3 is TGTGCCAGCAGCACAGTAACGGGACAGGGCTTCTATGGCTACACCTTC. It specifies CASSTVTGQGFYGYTF.

V gene TRBV6-6 combines with J gene TRBJ1-1, with D perhaps TRBD1 (5 bases). Germline V gene lookup returns CDR1 MNHNY and CDR2 SVGAGI (reference sequence). CDR3 length equals 14 residues. Trimming took 6 bases from V and 1 from J, leaving 12 bases between them. In DNA form, the CDR3 reads TGTGCCAGCAGCCAGACAGCTACGAACACTGAAGCTTTCTTT. Protein product: CASSQTATNTEAFF.

The V and J genes are TRBV9 and TRBJ2-3; no clear D gene. Deletions cut 0 bases from V and 5 bases from J, with 13 bases between. Germline lookup yields CDR1 SGDLS and CDR2 YYNGEE. The CDR3 runs 15 residues. The CDR3 is CASSVEPTVRDTQYF. As DNA, the CDR3 is TGTGCCAGCAGCGTAGAGCCCACAGTAAGAGATACGCAGTATTTT.

The V gene is TRBV6-5, the J gene TRBJ1-6; D not certain. The CDR3 totals 12 residues. Germline V gene lookup returns CDR1 MNHEY and CDR2 SVGAGI. The CDR3 nucleotides read TGTGCTTCGGGAATTATCAATTCACCCCTCCACTTT. Its protein product is CASGIINSPLHF.

A few counts support this clone. The J gene is TRBJ2-5, the V gene TRBV29-1, with D possibly TRBD1 on 6 matching bases. Trimming cost V 7 bases and J 5 bases, with 14 bases left between them. The CDR3 sequence is 12 residues long. Germline V gene sequence: CDR1 SQVTM, CDR2 ANQGSEA. The CDR3 sequence: CSAGTSTETQYF. The CDR3, as DNA: TGCAGCGCCGGGACATCTACCGAGACCCAGTACTTC.

The gene calls are TRBV20-1 and TRBJ2-3, with 8 bases lining up with TRBD2. Germline CDR1 reads DFQATT; CDR2 reads SNEGSKA (reference sequence). J lost 4 bases, V lost 3 bases, and 9 bases had no gene match. The CDR3 extends over 15 amino acids. The CDR3: CSASLPGGRSDTQYF. In DNA, the CDR3 is TGCAGTGCTAGTCTTCCGGGAGGGCGTTCAGATACGCAGTATTTT.